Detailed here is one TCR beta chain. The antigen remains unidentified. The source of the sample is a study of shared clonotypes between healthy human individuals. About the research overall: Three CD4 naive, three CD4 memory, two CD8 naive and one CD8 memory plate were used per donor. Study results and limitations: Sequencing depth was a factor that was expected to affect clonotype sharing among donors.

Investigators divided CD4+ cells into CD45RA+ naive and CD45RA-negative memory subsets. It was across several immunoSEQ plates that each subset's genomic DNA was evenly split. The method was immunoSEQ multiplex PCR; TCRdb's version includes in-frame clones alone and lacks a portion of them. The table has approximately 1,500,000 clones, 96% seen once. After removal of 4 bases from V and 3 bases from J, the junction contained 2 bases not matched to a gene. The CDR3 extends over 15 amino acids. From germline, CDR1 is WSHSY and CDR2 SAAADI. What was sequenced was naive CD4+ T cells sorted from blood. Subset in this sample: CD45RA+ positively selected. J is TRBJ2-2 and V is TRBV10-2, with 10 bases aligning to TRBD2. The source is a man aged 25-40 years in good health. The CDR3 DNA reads TGCGCCAGCAGTGTCCTAGCGGGAGACACCGGGGAGCTGTTTTTT. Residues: CASSVLAGDTGELFF.